Presented here are 6 T cell receptor beta chains from one specimen sequenced in a study of molecular identifiers for immune sequencing clone quantification. TCRdb reanalysed the PCR reads using MiXCR and keeps one entry per CDR3 protein. The table records tens of thousands of distinct CDR3 sequences, roughly a fifth of them present only once. Material for sequencing was naive CD8+ T cells from blood, with Jurkat cell RNA spiked in. Specified subset: FACS-sorted CD8+CD4-CCR7+CD45RA+ naive T cells. The source of these receptors is a human donor in good health. Some libraries in this study had Jurkat cell RNA spiked in.

As regards this clonotype: An end of the junction does not agree with germline; a read error may underlie this. V is TRBV19 and J is TRBJ1-1; the D is unclear. CDR1 and CDR2 from the germline V gene are LNHDA and SQIVND (reference sequence). The CDR3 spans 13 residues. CDR3 in amino acids: CASSMGPHTEALF. The CDR3 DNA follows: TGTGCCAGTAGTATGGGCCCGCACACCGAAGCTCTCTTT.

This clonotype came up many times. This rearrangement joins TRBV7-9 to TRBJ1-5, with D uncertain. V lost 0 bases to trimming and J lost 7 bases, with 10 bases between them. The CDR3 runs 14 residues. The germline CDR1 and CDR2 sequences are SEHNR and FQNEAQ (reference sequence). This CDR3 reads CASSLADGGQPQHF. Here the CDR3 DNA reads TGTGCCAGCAGCTTAGCAGATGGCGGGCAGCCCCAGCATTTT.

This clonotype was picked up many times. The chain carries TRBV20-1 and TRBJ2-7; D is ambiguous. V lost 0 bases and J 3 bases, leaving 9 bases between the germline ends. The CDR3 has 13 amino acids. Germline V gene data show CDR1 as DFQATT and CDR2 as SNEGSKA (reference sequence). CDR3 sequence reads: CSARDPANYEQYF. For the CDR3, the DNA is TGCAGTGCTAGAGATCCGGCTAACTACGAGCAGTACTTC.

This clonotype appeared many times. The genes are TRBV9 and TRBJ2-2; D ambiguous. The V gene's germline CDR1 is SGDLS and CDR2 YYNGEE. V lost 5 bases, J lost 4 bases, and 6 bases lay in between. The CDR3 spans 12 residues. The CDR3, as DNA: TGTGCCAGCAGACAGAGCACCGGGGAGCTGTTTTTT. Amino acid sequence: CASRQSTGELFF.

This clonotype has ten or more counts. The chain is built from TRBV4-3 and TRBJ1-1; D is undetermined. The CDR3 sequence is 16 residues long. V lost 4 bases to trimming and J lost 1 base, with 16 bases between them. Germline V gene lookup returns CDR1 LGHNA and CDR2 YSLEER. CDR3 residues: CASSPAEGRENTEAFF. The CDR3 nucleotides are TGCGCCAGCAGCCCCGCGGAAGGTCGGGAGAACACTGAAGCTTTCTTT.

In this sample, this clonotype turned up many times. The rearrangement joins TRBV12-5 to TRBJ1-2, with a weak D call TRBD1 (6 bases). V dropped 2 bases and J dropped 10 bases, with 20 bases sitting between them. The V gene's germline CDR1 is LGHNT and CDR2 FRNRAP. This CDR3 region has 15 residues. The CDR3 DNA sequence: TGTGCTAGTGGTTTGCCCAGGACAGAAGGGACTTACTACACCTTC. This translates into CASGLPRTEGTYYTF.